This TCR beta chain emerged from a study of human T cells and chemical hapten exposure. Study findings and constraints: Following DPC sensitization, TCRs present above 1 in 1000 frequency showed no change.

Time point denoted: patch test 3, about 24 weeks after DPC sensitization. This sample's treatment: therapeutic diphenylcyclopropenone sensitization with weekly scalp DPC. TCRdb reprocessed the RACE reads with MiXCR, giving one entry per CDR3 protein. The profile shows 150,000 to 200,000 distinct CDR3 sequences, around 23% of them singletons. The table lists this clonotype with a few counts. Its antigen is as yet unknown. Germline CDR1 is KGHSH and CDR2 is LQKENI. The CDR3 spans 16 residues. The V gene end was trimmed by 3 bases and the J gene end by 10 bases; junction bases not matched to a gene: 13. The genes are TRBV18 and TRBJ2-1; 9 positions match TRBD2. The TCR comes from a woman in her 40s with alopecia areata. Some clones in this sample may be carry-over from other donors' samples. The input for sequencing was whole blood, taken in connection with sensitization to the hapten diphenylcyclopropenone (DPC). CDR3 in amino acids: CASSPLAGTLRGEQFF. The DNA for the CDR3 is TGTGCCAGCTCACCTCTAGCGGGAACCCTCAGGGGGGAGCAGTTCTTC.